Presented here are 23 T cell receptor beta chains from one specimen sequenced in a study of blood T cell repertoires in COVID-19. Profiling relied on immunoSEQ multiplex PCR, and the TCRdb table lists in-frame clones only, not all of them. This table holds fewer than 300,000 clones, 75% to 95% found once. The material sequenced was PBMCs or T cells enriched from blood (not recorded which). The receptors stem from a woman aged 25 to 45 who had recovered from COVID-19.

CDR3 sequence: CASSFRTSGTHNEQFF. CDR3 DNA sequence: TGCGCCAGCAGCTTCAGGACTAGCGGGACCCACAATGAGCAGTTCTTC. The J gene is TRBJ2-1, the V gene TRBV5-1, with TRBD2 matching 12 bases. Looked up from germline, CDR1 is SGHRS and CDR2 is YFSETQ. This CDR3 is built from 16 residues. The trim removed 2 bases at V and 5 bases at J, leaving 5 bases unmatched.

This clone was seen once. The chain is built from TRBV28 and TRBJ2-5; no reliable D call. CDR3 length: 15 residues. Germline CDR1 MDHEN, CDR2 SYDVKM. Trimming took off 3 bases at V and 0 bases at J, with 11 bases between the two ends. This chain's CDR3 is CASSFDGQNQETQYF. The CDR3 bases are TGTGCCAGCAGTTTTGATGGGCAGAACCAAGAGACCCAGTACTTC.

This chain uses TRBV15 with TRBJ1-1; TRBD1 is a possible D gene (5 bases). The V end was cut by 1 base, the J end by 1 base, with 13 bases between. This CDR3 contains 16 residues. Germline lookup yields CDR1 LNHNV and CDR2 YYDKDF (reference sequence). The CDR3 loop reads CATSRAIVTANTEAFF. DNA of the CDR3: TGTGCCACCAGCAGAGCAATTGTGACAGCGAACACTGAAGCTTTCTTT. Variable domain in full (rest from reference TRBV15 and TRBJ1-1): DAMVIQNPRYQVTQFGKPVTLSCSQTLNHNVMYWYQQKSSQAPKLLFHYYDKDFNNEADTPDNFQSRRPNTSFCFLDIRSPGLGDTAMYLCATSRAIVTANTEAFFGQGTRLTVV.

The gene calls are TRBV4-3 and TRBJ2-2, with D possibly TRBD1 on 5 matching bases. The CDR3 loop spans 17 amino acids. The germline gives CDR1 LGHNA, CDR2 YSLEER. V lost 3 bases and J 0 bases, leaving 14 bases between the germline ends. For the CDR3, the DNA is TGCGCCAGCAGCCACCTAAGGGGCTCTCCGAACACCGGGGAGCTGTTTTTT. This sequence encodes CASSHLRGSPNTGELFF.

The chain combines TRBV5-1 with TRBJ2-2; 7 positions agree with TRBD1. Germline CDR1 reads SGHRS; CDR2 reads YFSETQ. This CDR3 is built from 14 residues. Germline trimming cut 8 bases from V and 5 bases from J; bases unmatched to any gene: 9. CDR3 sequence: CASLRDSGTGELFF. The DNA for the CDR3 is TGCGCCAGTCTCCGGGACAGTGGGACCGGGGAGCTGTTTTTT. Supplemented by reference TRBV5-1 and TRBJ2-2, the full variable domain reads KAGVTQTPRYLIKTRGQQVTLSCSPISGHRSVSWYQQTPGQGLQFLFEYFSETQRNKGNFPGRFSGRQFSNSRSEMNVSTLELGDSALYLCASLRDSGTGELFFGEGSRLTVL.

The chain is built from TRBV6-5 and TRBJ2-2; D might be TRBD1 (6 bases). This CDR3 contains 16 residues. Germline CDR1 is MNHEY and CDR2 is SVGAGI. V shed 4 bases and J shed 2 bases, with 14 bases lying between them. CDR3 sequence reads: CASSLTGTLNTGELFF. The CDR3 nucleotides are TGTGCCAGCAGTTTAACCGGGACACTAAACACCGGGGAGCTGTTTTTT.

J is TRBJ1-2 and V is TRBV27; TRBD1 agrees at 8 bases. This CDR3 is built from 14 residues. Trimming at V came to 5 bases and at J to 8 bases, leaving 10 bases not matched to a gene. The germline CDR1 and CDR2 sequences are MNHEY and SMNVEV (reference sequence). The CDR3 nucleotides read TGTGCCAGCAGTAGAACAGGGGGGGTAGACGGCTACACCTTC. It codes for CASSRTGGVDGYTF.

The chain recombines TRBV6-6 with TRBJ1-2; possibly TRBD1 for D (5 bases). Germline lookup yields CDR1 MNHNY and CDR2 SVGAGI (reference sequence). CDR3 size: 13 residues. V lost 6 bases and J lost 2, with 10 bases in between. CDR3 nucleotides: TGTGCCAGCAGGATCAGGGAAAACTATGGCTACACCTTC. The encoded protein is CASRIRENYGYTF.

V is TRBV19 and J is TRBJ1-2; 10 positions match TRBD1. CDR1 is LNHDA and CDR2 is SQIVND in the germline V gene (reference sequence). The CDR3 spans 14 residues. V was pared by 6 bases and J by 3 bases, with 4 bases of the junction left unmatched. The CDR3 here is CASRGQGTYYGYTF. CDR3 nucleotide sequence: TGTGCCAGTAGGGGACAGGGGACCTACTATGGCTACACCTTC.

The CDR3 sequence is CASSVGGPGDTEAFF. The CDR3 region has the DNA TGTGCCAGCAGCGTCGGGGGACCGGGAGACACTGAAGCTTTCTTT. This rearrangement joins TRBV7-6 to TRBJ1-1, with D tentatively TRBD1 (5 bases). V was shortened by 5 bases and J by 3 bases, with 16 bases between the two germline ends. In germline, CDR1 is SGHVS, CDR2 FNYEAQ. The length of the CDR3 is 15 residues.

The genes are TRBV27 and TRBJ2-3; maybe TRBD2 (6 bases). Per the germline V gene, CDR1 is MNHEY and CDR2 is SMNVEV (reference sequence). The CDR3 consists of 11 residues. V lost 6 bases and J lost 11, with 12 bases in between. CDR3 bases: TGTGCCAGCAGAGGCTCGGAGGGGCAGTATTTT. Residues: CASRGSEGQYF.

CDR3 amino acids: CASSLSETQYF. The CDR3 DNA reads as TGTGCCAGCAGTTTGTCTGAGACCCAGTACTTC. The chain has TRBV28 and TRBJ2-5; D call uncertain. Germline-derived CDR1 and CDR2 are MDHEN and SYDVKM. The V end was cut by 3 bases, the J end by 5 bases, with 4 bases between. The CDR3 runs 11 residues. The full variable domain, completed using reference TRBV28 and TRBJ2-5, is DVKVTQSSRYLVKRTGEKVFLECVQDMDHENMFWYRQDPGLGLRLIYFSYDVKMKEKGDIPEGYSVSREKKERFSLILESASTNQTSMYLCASSLSETQYFGPGTRLLVL.

This chain connects TRBV7-9 to TRBJ2-7; 8 nucleotides match TRBD1. J lost 4 bases, V lost 7 bases, and 9 bases had no gene match. Per germline, CDR1 SEHNR and CDR2 FQNEAQ (reference sequence). CDR3 length equals 14 residues. The CDR3 DNA reads as TGTGCCAGCACCTGGGACAGGCCACCTTACGAGCAGTACTTC. Translation: CASTWDRPPYEQYF.

The chain links TRBV28 to TRBJ1-5, with D perhaps TRBD1 (5 bases). V lost 1 base and J 6 bases, leaving 10 bases between the germline ends. CDR1 is MDHEN and CDR2 is SYDVKM in the germline V gene. This CDR3 region has 14 residues. Here the CDR3 reads CASSLLGTSQPQHF. Here the CDR3 DNA reads TGTGCCAGCAGTTTATTAGGGACTAGTCAGCCCCAGCATTTT.

CDR3: CAWSHRGSNSPLHF. DNA for the CDR3: TGTGCCTGGAGTCACAGGGGAAGTAATTCACCCCTCCACTTT. The chain has TRBV30 and TRBJ1-6, with 7 positions matching TRBD1. The V gene end was trimmed by 2 bases and the J gene end by 6 bases; junction bases not matched to a gene: 4. This CDR3 has 14 amino acids. Germline V gene lookup returns CDR1 GTSNPN and CDR2 SVGIG (reference sequence).

The rearrangement uses TRBV7-3 and TRBJ2-1; tentatively, D is TRBD1 (6 bases). Trimming took 5 bases from V and 0 from J, leaving 14 bases between them. The CDR3 consists of 16 residues. CDR1 is SGHTA and CDR2 is FQGTGA in the germline V gene. As DNA, the CDR3 is TGTGCCAGCAGCCCGGCGGACAGCTACTCCTACAATGAGCAGTTCTTC. This translates into CASSPADSYSYNEQFF.

The V gene is TRBV6-2 or TRBV6-3, the J gene TRBJ2-3, with 10 positions matching TRBD1. The germline V gene has CDR1 MNHEY and CDR2 SVGEGT. V was pared by 6 bases and J by 6 bases, with 9 bases of the junction left unmatched. This CDR3 comprises 15 residues. The CDR3 nucleotides are TGTGCCAGCAGCACCCGCCGGGACAGGGGTGATACGCAGTATTTT. Translation gives CASSTRRDRGDTQYF.

This rearrangement joins TRBV4-3 to TRBJ1-4; 9 bases are a match to TRBD1. V was pared by 3 bases and J by 8 bases, with 4 bases of the junction left unmatched. The CDR3 runs to 14 residues. Germline V CDR1 and CDR2: LGHNA, YSLEER. CDR3 coding DNA: TGCGCCAGCAGCCAGGGACAGGGTAACGAAAAACTGTTTTTT. This sequence encodes CASSQGQGNEKLFF.

In DNA, the CDR3 is TGTGCCAGCAGTGACGGACAGGGTATAGATACGCAGTATTTT. It translates to CASSDGQGIDTQYF. The chain joins TRBV6-1 to TRBJ2-3; 8 bases are shared with TRBD1. From germline, CDR1 is MNHNS and CDR2 SASEGT. V gave up 3 bases and J gave up 5 bases; unmatched junction bases: 4. CDR3 length equals 14 residues.

V is TRBV28 and J is TRBJ2-6, with D perhaps matching TRBD1 (6 bases). Germline CDR1 and CDR2: MDHEN and SYDVKM. Trimming took off 6 bases at V and 0 bases at J, with 12 bases between the two ends. The CDR3 is 16 amino acids. In nucleotides, the CDR3 is TGTGCCAGCAGCCCGACAGGTACCTCTGGGGCCAACGTCCTGACTTTC. Amino acids: CASSPTGTSGANVLTF. Full variable domain (remainder filled in from reference TRBV28 and TRBJ2-6): DVKVTQSSRYLVKRTGEKVFLECVQDMDHENMFWYRQDPGLGLRLIYFSYDVKMKEKGDIPEGYSVSREKKERFSLILESASTNQTSMYLCASSPTGTSGANVLTFGAGSRLTVL.

The rearrangement uses TRBV23-1 and TRBJ1-2; no firm D call. TRBV23-1 is labeled an ORF, and its function is uncertain. Trimming shortened V by 5 bases and J by 4 bases, and 14 bases separated the two germline ends. This CDR3 is built from 14 residues. DNA for the CDR3: TGCGCCAGCAGTACCCTGGAGCGTATCTATGGCTACACCTTC. Protein sequence: CASSTLERIYGYTF.

V and J are TRBV9 and TRBJ2-2; possibly TRBD2 for D (6 bases). V dropped 1 base and J dropped 7 bases, with 17 bases sitting between them. This CDR3 region has 16 residues. CDR1 is SGDLS, CDR2 YYNGEE, per germline. The CDR3 loop reads CASSVSTSRPGGELFF. Here the CDR3 DNA reads TGTGCCAGCAGCGTATCCACTAGCCGCCCGGGCGGGGAGCTGTTTTTT.

The chain links TRBV30 to TRBJ2-1, with a possible D match to TRBD1 (6 bases). Trimming took 2 bases from V and 12 from J, leaving 14 bases between them. The CDR3 covers 12 residues. The germline V gene has CDR1 GTSNPN and CDR2 SVGIG (reference sequence). CDR3: CAWSPSGARQFF. For the CDR3, the DNA is TGTGCCTGGAGTCCATCAGGGGCGAGGCAGTTCTTC.